The rows below give T cell receptor beta chains drawn from one sample of a study of early T cells in non-severe SARS-CoV-2 infection. TCRdb reprocessed the 5' RACE reads with MiXCR, giving one entry per CDR3 protein. This sample has 60,000 to 75,000 distinct CDR3 sequences, with around an eighth found just once. The source was whole blood, collected at baseline. These receptors were collected from an adult who was a healthcare worker with PCR-confirmed SARS-CoV-2 infection or an uninfected control (not recorded which). Each CDR3 is given with its conserved first and last residue. The D gene is left open where the match is weak. A clone size is listed for some rows: how often the clone was seen (once, few, many), or a class if it is expanded.

v_call	clone_size	cdr3_length	j_call	d_call	cdr3_nt	cdr3_aa
TRBV7-9	.	15	TRBJ2-1	.	TGTGCCAGCAGCCGCGGCCAGGGGGGTTACAATGAGCAGTTCTTC	CASSRGQGGYNEQFF
TRBV20-1	.	17	TRBJ2-6	TRBD1	TGCAGTGCTAGAGATCGACCCGGGACAGGGAGGGCCAACGTCCTGACTTTC	CSARDRPGTGRANVLTF
TRBV25-1	many	13	TRBJ1-1	.	TGTGCCAGCAGTGAAACAGGTCCCACTGAAGCTTTCTTT	CASSETGPTEAFF
TRBV28	many	14	TRBJ1-1	.	TGTGCCAGCAGTTCTCGGATAATGAACACTGAAGCTTTCTTT	CASSSRIMNTEAFF
TRBV7-8	many	19	TRBJ2-2	.	TGTGCCAGCAGCTTGTTGGGCGGGCTCCAACCGAGGGGCCCCGGGGAGCTGTTTTTT	CASSLLGGLQPRGPGELFF
TRBV12-5	few	12	TRBJ2-1	.	TGTGCTAGTAGATATACTAACAATGAGCAGTTCTTC	CASRYTNNEQFF
TRBV7-8	.	17	TRBJ2-4	.	TGTGCCAGCAGCTTAGGTTTTGGTACTCTAGCCAAAAACATTCAGTACTTC	CASSLGFGTLAKNIQYF
TRBV10-3	many	12	TRBJ1-1	.	TGTGCCGTCTGGCGAGAGAACACTGAAGCTTTCTTT	CAVWRENTEAFF
TRBV7-6	few	13	TRBJ1-2	.	TGTGCCAGCAGCTTAGCGGACAGAGAAGGCTACACCTTC	CASSLADREGYTF
TRBV7-2	few	14	TRBJ2-1	.	TGTGCCAGCAGTATAGGGCTAGTTTCCAATGAGCAGTTCTTC	CASSIGLVSNEQFF
TRBV6-6	few	15	TRBJ2-2	.	TGTGCCAGCAGTTACTTAATAAGGGACACCGGGGAGCTGTTTTTT	CASSYLIRDTGELFF
TRBV20-1	.	14	TRBJ1-5	TRBD1	TGCAGTGCCACAAAACAGGGGGCAGGACAGCCCCAGCATTTT	CSATKQGAGQPQHF
TRBV9	many	14	TRBJ1-1	.	TGTGCCAGCAGCGGGGTGGGGGATGGCACTGAAGCTTTCTTT	CASSGVGDGTEAFF
TRBV11-2	few	17	TRBJ2-3	TRBD2	TGTGCCAGCAGCGCCCTCTCCGGGACTAGACGCACAGATACGCAGTATTTT	CASSALSGTRRTDTQYF
TRBV14	.	13	TRBJ1-1	.	TGTGCCAGCAGCCTTCTCCCCACACCTGAAGCTTTCTTT	CASSLLPTPEAFF
TRBV4-1	few	20	TRBJ2-2	.	TGCGCCAGCAGCCAAGATCGCACAGGGTGCTACCAAGAGAACACCGGGGAGCTGTTTTTT	CASSQDRTGCYQENTGELFF
TRBV18	few	15	TRBJ1-1	.	TGTGCCAGCTCACCACGGGCAGGGCTTGGGACTGAAGCTTTCTTT	CASSPRAGLGTEAFF
TRBV5-4	.	14	TRBJ1-1	.	TGTGCCAGCAGTTATGACAGTTCGAACACTGAAGCTTTCTTT	CASSYDSSNTEAFF
TRBV6-6	few	14	TRBJ1-4	.	TGTGCCAGCAGTTCGAGAACAGGACAAGAAAAACTGTTTTTT	CASSSRTGQEKLFF
TRBV6-2/TRBV6-3	many	13	TRBJ1-1	.	TGTGCCAGCAGTTACAGCGAAAACACTGAAGCTTTCTTT	CASSYSENTEAFF
TRBV6-2/TRBV6-3	many	15	TRBJ2-7	TRBD2	TGTGCCAGCAGTTACGCTACTAGCGGGAGCCGGGAGCAGTACTTC	CASSYATSGSREQYF
TRBV14	few	17	TRBJ1-4	.	TGTGCCAGCAGCCAATGGGGACCAGGGGCAACTAATGAAAAACTGTTTTTT	CASSQWGPGATNEKLFF
TRBV6-2/TRBV6-3	.	14	TRBJ2-3	.	TGTGCCAGCAGTTACTCGGAGGCAACAGATACGCAGTATTTT	CASSYSEATDTQYF
TRBV18	many	17	TRBJ1-3	.	TGTGCCAGCTCACCACCGGGGGAGGTCCGCTCTGGAAACACCATATATTTT	CASSPPGEVRSGNTIYF
TRBV7-9	few	14	TRBJ1-1	TRBD1	TGTGCCAGCAGCCGGGACACAGGGGGCACTGAAGCTTTCTTT	CASSRDTGGTEAFF
TRBV20-1	few	12	TRBJ2-7	.	TGCAGTGCTAGCAGGGACAAATACGAGCAGTACTTC	CSASRDKYEQYF
TRBV6-5	few	15	TRBJ1-6	TRBD1	TGTGCCAGCAGCCCCGACAGGGACGAGAATTCACCCCTCCACTTT	CASSPDRDENSPLHF
TRBV18	few	16	TRBJ1-1	.	TGTGCCAGCTCACAAGGGGTCCAAAGCATGAACACTGAAGCTTTCTTT	CASSQGVQSMNTEAFF
TRBV4-3	.	15	TRBJ2-3	.	TGCGCCAGCAGACTCGCCGCGGAGAGGGCAGATACGCAGTATTTT	CASRLAAERADTQYF
TRBV6-2/TRBV6-3	few	13	TRBJ1-1	.	TGTGCCAGCACCGACAGGCAGAACACTGAAGCTTTCTTT	CASTDRQNTEAFF
TRBV7-9	few	13	TRBJ2-7	.	TGTGCCAGCAGCTTAGCGTACAGGGCAGAGCAGTACTTC	CASSLAYRAEQYF